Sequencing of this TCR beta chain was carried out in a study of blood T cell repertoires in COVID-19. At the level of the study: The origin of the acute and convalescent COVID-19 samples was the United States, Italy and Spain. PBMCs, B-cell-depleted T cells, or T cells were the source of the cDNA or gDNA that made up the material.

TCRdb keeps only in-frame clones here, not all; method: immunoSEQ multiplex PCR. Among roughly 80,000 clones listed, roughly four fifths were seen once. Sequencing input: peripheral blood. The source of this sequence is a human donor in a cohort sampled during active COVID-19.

For the CDR3, the DNA is TGTGCCAGCAGTCCACAGTCCCAGGGGGCGGAACGGTTTAGGGGTTTCTTT. Translated: CASSPQSQGAERFRGFF. This chain uses TRBV2 with TRBJ1-1, with 8 bases lining up with TRBD1. Germline CDR1 SNHLY, CDR2 FYNNEI. The junction had 24 bases not matched to a gene; V was cut back by 5 bases and J by 13 bases. CDR3 length: 17 amino acids.